The 13 T cell receptor beta chains listed next were all sequenced from one sample in a study of blood T cell repertoires in COVID-19. Repertoires were generated with immunoSEQ multiplex PCR, while TCRdb's copy carries only in-frame clones and drops some. The profile shows approximately 350,000 clones, 87% of them singletons. Sequenced input: PBMCs or T cells enriched from blood (not recorded which). The receptors shown here come from a woman in her twenties or thirties who had recovered from COVID-19.

In this sample, this clone turned up once. V gene TRBV28 combines with J gene TRBJ1-4, with TRBD1 matching over 8 bases. Trimming took 6 bases from V and 8 from J; bases not matched to a gene: 11. The CDR3 loop spans 15 amino acids. Germline V lookup: CDR1 MDHEN, CDR2 SYDVKM. CDR3 region: CASSPRTGKGEKLFF. The CDR3 DNA sequence: TGTGCCAGCAGCCCCAGGACAGGGAAAGGCGAAAAACTGTTTTTT.

V usage is TRBV27 and J usage is TRBJ2-2, with a tentative D call TRBD2 (5 bases). The CDR3 is made up of 15 amino acids. Germline CDR1 is MNHEY and CDR2 is SMNVEV (reference sequence). Between the trimmed V and J ends, which lost 5 bases and 6 bases, there was a span of 16 bases. This CDR3 is CASSPLGVPAGELFF. The CDR3 coding sequence is TGTGCCAGCAGTCCCCTCGGGGTCCCGGCCGGGGAGCTGTTTTTT.

This clone was observed a few times. The chain links TRBV7-8 to TRBJ2-1; TRBD2 agrees at 8 bases. The CDR3 covers 17 residues. V trimming: 4 bases; J trimming: 9 bases; junction bases outside the gene matches: 17. Germline assignment: CDR1 SGHVS and CDR2 FQNEAQ. CDR3 DNA: TGTGCCAGCAGCTCCACGCCCCCAACGGGAGGGCTTGGTGAGCAGTTCTTC. Translated: CASSSTPPTGGLGEQFF. The full variable domain, its missing parts supplied by reference TRBV7-8 and TRBJ2-1, is GAGVSQSPRYKVAKRGQDVALRCDPISGHVSLFWYQQALGQGPEFLTYFQNEAQLDKSGLPSDRFFAERPEGSVSTLKIQRTQQEDSAVYLCASSSTPPTGGLGEQFFGPGTRLTVL.

This chain links TRBV19 with TRBJ1-3; D is unclear. Trimming removed 5 bases from V and 12 bases from J, with 11 bases in between. Germline CDR1 LNHDA, CDR2 SQIVND (reference sequence). The CDR3 is 11 residues long. Written as DNA, the CDR3 is TGTGCCAGTAGTCGGTCGTCCATCATATATTTT. Protein sequence: CASSRSSIIYF. Complete variable domain (other parts from reference TRBV19 and TRBJ1-3): DGGITQSPKYLFRKEGQNVTLSCEQNLNHDAMYWYRQDPGQGLRLIYYSQIVNDFQKGDIAEGYSVSREKKESFPLTVTSAQKNPTAFYLCASSRSSIIYFGEGSWLTVV.

J is TRBJ1-3 and V is TRBV3-1 (or the pseudogene TRBV3-2), with D possibly being TRBD1 (6 bases). CDR3 length equals 11 residues. V lost 6 bases and J 8 bases, leaving 8 bases between the germline ends. Per the germline V gene, CDR1 is LGHDT and CDR2 is YNNKEL (reference sequence). The CDR3: CASRGGDTIYF. The CDR3, as DNA: TGTGCCAGCAGAGGGGGGGACACCATATATTTT.

Of note for this clone: Other DNA sequences in this specimen translate into the identical CDR3. The rearrangement joins TRBV11-2 to TRBJ1-1; the match to TRBD1 covers 8 bases. The V segment lost 6 bases and the J segment 7 bases; nucleotides outside the gene matches: 4. The V gene's germline CDR1 is SGHAT and CDR2 FQNNGV. This CDR3 comprises 12 residues. For the CDR3, the DNA is TGTGCCAGCAGTCCGGACAGGGTTGAAGCTTTCTTT. Protein: CASSPDRVEAFF. Based on the CDR3 plus reference TRBV11-2 and TRBJ1-1, the full variable domain is EAGVAQSPRYKIIEKRQSVAFWCNPISGHATLYWYQQILGQGPKLLIQFQNNGVVDDSQLPKDRFSAERLKGVDSTLKIQPAKLEDSAVYLCASSPDRVEAFFGQGTRLTVV.

The J gene is TRBJ1-2, the V gene TRBV19, with D perhaps TRBD1 (5 bases). Germline assignment: CDR1 LNHDA and CDR2 SQIVND (reference sequence). There are 13 residues in the CDR3. The V and J ends lost 7 bases and 8 bases respectively, with 17 bases between them. The CDR3, as DNA: TGTGCCAGTATAGGGGCAGGGATCGACGGCTACACCTTC. It codes for CASIGAGIDGYTF.

The rearrangement uses TRBV28 and TRBJ2-7; D is perhaps TRBD2 (6 bases). V lost 4 bases to trimming and J lost 0 bases, with 16 bases between them. The CDR3 has 16 residues. Germline CDR1 is MDHEN and CDR2 is SYDVKM. CDR3 protein: CASSSFGGEGSYEQYF. CDR3 in DNA: TGTGCCAGCAGTTCCTTCGGGGGAGAGGGCTCCTACGAGCAGTACTTC.

The rearrangement joins TRBV7-9 to TRBJ2-7; perhaps TRBD2 as D (6 bases). Germline CDR1 reads SEHNR; CDR2 reads FQNEAQ (reference sequence). The CDR3 extends over 16 amino acids. Deletions cut 5 bases from V and 0 bases from J, with 17 bases between. The CDR3 reads CASSLLGAGFSYEQYF. As DNA, the CDR3 is TGTGCCAGCAGCCTCCTAGGGGCGGGATTCTCCTACGAGCAGTACTTC.

V gene TRBV30 combines with J gene TRBJ2-5; a weak D match, TRBD2 (6 bases). The CDR3 is made up of 15 amino acids. Germline assignment: CDR1 GTSNPN and CDR2 SVGIG (reference sequence). The V and J ends lost 1 base and 1 base respectively, with 13 bases between them. CDR3: CAWSGRGDLQETQYF. DNA of the CDR3: TGTGCCTGGAGTGGGCGGGGTGATCTCCAAGAGACCCAGTACTTC.

This clone was recorded once. The chain employs TRBV19 and TRBJ2-7; 9 nucleotides line up with TRBD2. The ends lost 3 bases at V and 1 base at J; junction bases unmatched: 4. Germline V gene data show CDR1 as LNHDA and CDR2 as SQIVND (reference sequence). CDR3 length: 15 residues. The chain's CDR3 is CASSMGGLASYEQYF. The CDR3 coding sequence is TGTGCCAGTAGTATGGGCGGACTAGCGTCCTACGAGCAGTACTTC.

V usage is TRBV29-1 and J usage is TRBJ1-1, with 9 bases fitting TRBD1. The CDR3 covers 14 residues. With V trimmed by 4 bases and J by 5 bases, 8 bases remained unmatched. Germline lookup yields CDR1 SQVTM and CDR2 ANQGSEA. This CDR3 reads CSVGKDRGYTEAFF. Written as DNA, the CDR3 is TGCAGCGTTGGTAAGGACAGGGGATATACTGAAGCTTTCTTT.

V usage is TRBV11-3 and J usage is TRBJ2-3, with TRBD1 identical over 7 bases. This CDR3 has 13 residues. The junction had 3 bases not matched to a gene; V was cut back by 5 bases and J by 4 bases. Germline values: CDR1 SGHNT, CDR2 YENEEA. The CDR3 DNA reads TGTGCCAGCAGCATCACAGGGGCAGATACGCAGTATTTT. Residues: CASSITGADTQYF.